The 26 T cell receptor beta chains given below trace back to one sample, sequenced in a study of blood T cell repertoires in COVID-19. The data were produced by immunoSEQ multiplex PCR, yet TCRdb's version contains in-frame clones alone and is incomplete. The table lists 200,000 to 300,000 clones, 88% of them singletons. The specimen sequenced was peripheral blood. The receptors derive from a man in his sixties who had recovered from COVID-19.

The chain has TRBV5-6 and TRBJ2-7, with D perhaps matching TRBD1 (6 bases). The CDR3 runs to 14 residues. Trimming took 0 bases from V and 2 from J, leaving 9 bases between them. Germline V CDR1 and CDR2: SGHDT, YYEEEE. CDR3 amino acids: CASSLGAGAYEQYF. The CDR3 DNA follows: TGTGCCAGCAGCTTGGGAGCAGGGGCCTACGAGCAGTACTTC.

This clone is a singleton in its sample. The chain joins TRBV5-1 to TRBJ1-1; the match to TRBD1 covers 12 bases. This CDR3 is 17 amino acids long. Looked up from germline, CDR1 is SGHRS and CDR2 is YFSETQ. V lost 3 bases, J lost 0 bases, and 6 bases stayed unmatched. CDR3: CASSWGTGGMVNTEAFF. DNA of the CDR3: TGCGCCAGCAGCTGGGGGACAGGGGGCATGGTGAACACTGAAGCTTTCTTT.

J is TRBJ2-3 and V is TRBV5-1; 9 bases match TRBD2. This CDR3 is 18 amino acids long. Unmatched junction bases numbered 12, after V lost 4 bases and J lost 0 bases. Germline V gene sequence: CDR1 SGHRS, CDR2 YFSETQ. CDR3 region: CASSASVAGAPSTDTQYF. CDR3 sequence (DNA): TGCGCCAGCAGCGCGTCTGTAGCGGGAGCACCCAGCACAGATACGCAGTATTTT.

Only one count was recorded for this clone. V is TRBV19 and J is TRBJ1-1, with unresolved D. This CDR3 spans 13 amino acids. CDR1 LNHDA and CDR2 SQIVND come from the germline V gene (reference sequence). V lost 1 base to trimming and J lost 4 bases, with 7 bases between them. The CDR3 DNA reads as TGTGCCAGTAGTATAGGGAGGGCCACTGAAGCTTTCTTT. Its protein product is CASSIGRATEAFF. Using reference TRBV19 and TRBJ1-1 for the parts outside the CDR3, the full variable domain is DGGITQSPKYLFRKEGQNVTLSCEQNLNHDAMYWYRQDPGQGLRLIYYSQIVNDFQKGDIAEGYSVSREKKESFPLTVTSAQKNPTAFYLCASSIGRATEAFFGQGTRLTVV.

This clone has a single count. The chain joins TRBV6-2 or TRBV6-3 to TRBJ2-2; tentative D call: TRBD2 (6 bases). V lost 6 bases, J lost 0 bases, and 23 bases lay in between. From germline, CDR1 is MNHEY and CDR2 SVGEGT. There are 19 residues in the CDR3. In DNA, the CDR3 is TGTGCCAGCAGCACACTCGCCCCAGGTCCGGGGGCGAACACCGGGGAGCTGTTTTTT. It codes for CASSTLAPGPGANTGELFF.

This clone was counted a single time. The V gene is TRBV20-1, the J gene TRBJ2-7, with a possible D match to TRBD1 (6 bases). The germline V and J ends were trimmed by 6 bases and 6 bases, with 12 bases remaining between them. This CDR3 has 11 amino acids. The germline CDR1 and CDR2 sequences are DFQATT and SNEGSKA (reference sequence). The DNA for the CDR3 is TGCAGTGCCCACCGGGACATCGAGCAGTACTTC. Protein: CSAHRDIEQYF.

This chain joins TRBV7-8 and TRBJ2-1; TRBD2 matches 10 bases. Germline loops: CDR1 SGHVS, CDR2 FQNEAQ. CDR3 length: 14 residues. The V and J ends lost 4 bases and 14 bases, in that order; junction bases with no gene match: 11. The CDR3 region is CASSSGERGGREFF. The CDR3 DNA reads TGTGCCAGCAGCTCAGGGGAGCGGGGGGGCCGGGAGTTCTTC.

The chain carries TRBV10-3 and TRBJ2-5; 9 bases agree with TRBD2. CDR3 length equals 16 residues. After removal of 1 base from V and 7 bases from J, the junction contained 10 bases not matched to a gene. The germline V gene has CDR1 ENHRY and CDR2 SYGVKD. For the CDR3, the DNA is TGTGCCATCAGTGAGTTTCCTAGCGGGGATAGTGGGACCCAGTACTTC. It specifies CAISEFPSGDSGTQYF.

The rearrangement links TRBV11-2 to TRBJ1-1, with 9 bases lining up with TRBD1. V dropped 5 bases and J dropped 4; count of bases not matched to a gene: 8. Germline loops: CDR1 SGHAT, CDR2 FQNNGV. The CDR3 contains 15 residues. CDR3: CASSPLGQGITEAFF. The CDR3 nucleotides are TGTGCCAGCAGCCCATTGGGACAGGGAATCACTGAAGCTTTCTTT.

This chain connects TRBV6-2 or TRBV6-3 to TRBJ1-1; possible D gene TRBD1, 5 bases. V was clipped by 6 bases and J by 1 base, with 15 bases between them. CDR1 and CDR2 (germline): MNHEY, SVGEGT. The CDR3 sequence is 15 residues long. The chain's CDR3 is CASSPGGVSNTEAFF. The CDR3 DNA follows: TGTGCCAGCAGCCCCGGGGGGGTTTCGAACACTGAAGCTTTCTTT.

The chain carries TRBV9 and TRBJ2-5, with D uncertain. CDR3 length: 15 residues. V was trimmed by 3 bases and J by 4 bases, leaving 16 bases between them. Germline V gene sequence: CDR1 SGDLS, CDR2 YYNGEE. The CDR3 loop is CASSAYNRESETQYF. CDR3 DNA sequence: TGTGCCAGCAGCGCCTATAACAGAGAGTCAGAGACCCAGTACTTC.

The chain couples TRBV4-1 to TRBJ1-1; 9 bases agree with TRBD1. The CDR3 contains 20 residues. Germline V gene sequence: CDR1 MGHRA, CDR2 YSYEKL. Trimming cost V 5 bases and J 0 bases; bases outside gene matches: 19. Here the CDR3 DNA reads TGCGCCAGCAGCAATGACCCTGGGACAGGGCTCTCCAATCTGAACACTGAAGCTTTCTTT. Amino acids: CASSNDPGTGLSNLNTEAFF.

The chain combines TRBV5-1 with TRBJ2-7; tentatively, D is TRBD1 (5 bases). V lost 5 bases, J lost 1 base, and 13 bases lay in between. CDR1 is SGHRS and CDR2 is YFSETQ in the germline V gene. CDR3 length: 14 amino acids. Written as DNA, the CDR3 is TGCGCCAGCAGTTCCGAGTGGACATCCTACGAGCAGTACTTC. It translates to CASSSEWTSYEQYF.

The chain carries TRBV21-1 and TRBJ2-7; the D call in the table, TRBD2, was not verified against the DNA. TRBV21-1 is a pseudogene segment. The CDR3 runs 16 residues. CDR3 residues: CASSSGLAGPGYEQYF. The CDR3 bases are TGTGCCAGCAGCAGTGGACTAGCGGGGCCTGGGTACGAGCAGTACTTC.

This clone was observed a single time. The rearrangement joins TRBV4-1 to TRBJ2-7; TRBD1 matches 7 bases. The length of the CDR3 is 14 residues. V lost 0 bases to trimming and J lost 10 bases; unmatched junction nucleotides: 9. CDR1 is MGHRA and CDR2 is YSYEKL in the germline V gene. The CDR3 reads CASSQEGGEARQYF. The DNA for the CDR3 is TGCGCCAGCAGCCAAGAAGGGGGCGAGGCCCGCCAGTACTTC.

V gene TRBV2 combines with J gene TRBJ1-5, with D unclear. V dropped 6 bases and J dropped 11 bases, with 11 bases sitting between them. Germline V lookup: CDR1 SNHLY, CDR2 FYNNEI. This CDR3 has 11 residues. CDR3 bases: TGTGCCAGCAGCGAAACCAGGTCCCAGCATTTT. As protein: CASSETRSQHF.

The chain employs TRBV6-1 and TRBJ1-1, with 8 bases fitting TRBD1. The CDR3 runs 16 residues. The V gene end was trimmed by 3 bases and the J gene end by 3 bases; junction bases not matched to a gene: 9. The V gene's germline CDR1 is MNHNS and CDR2 SASEGT. CDR3 protein: CASSDRGRPSYTEAFF. The CDR3 DNA reads TGTGCCAGCAGTGACAGGGGGCGTCCGAGTTACACTGAAGCTTTCTTT.

The chain couples TRBV7-3 to TRBJ1-4; the D gene is possibly TRBD1 (6 bases). The V gene lost 4 bases and the J gene lost 8 bases, with 11 bases spanning the gap. In germline, CDR1 is SGHTA, CDR2 FQGTGA. This CDR3 comprises 13 residues. The CDR3 region has the DNA TGTGCCAGCAGCTCCTTTACAGGGGAAAAACTGTTTTTT. This translates into CASSSFTGEKLFF.

The genes are TRBV3-1 (or the pseudogene TRBV3-2) and TRBJ2-3; D is uncertain. The CDR3 has 13 residues. The V and J ends lost 3 bases and 4 bases respectively, with 8 bases between them. The V gene's germline CDR1 is LGHDT and CDR2 YNNKEL (reference sequence). CDR3 loop: CASSHNRADTQYF. In nucleotides, the CDR3 is TGTGCCAGCAGCCACAATCGGGCAGATACGCAGTATTTT.

The rearrangement joins TRBV7-2 to TRBJ2-7, with TRBD2 matching over 9 bases. The germline V gene encodes CDR1 SGHTA and CDR2 FQGNSA. There are 14 residues in the CDR3. V shed 5 bases, J shed 5 bases, and the junction held 7 bases outside the gene matches. For the CDR3, the DNA is TGTGCCAGCAGCACGGGACTAGCATATAACGAGCAGTACTTC. Residues: CASSTGLAYNEQYF.

This chain uses TRBV10-3 with TRBJ2-3; perhaps TRBD2 as D (7 bases). This CDR3 contains 15 residues. Germline CDR1 and CDR2: ENHRY and SYGVKD. Trimming left V 8 bases short and J 6 bases short, with 21 bases between. In DNA, the CDR3 is TGTGCCATCCAAAGGGGGGGAGGGAGTAGGGATACGCAGTATTTT. This gives the protein CAIQRGGGSRDTQYF.

This clone has just one count. This chain uses TRBV7-9 with TRBJ1-1; D is uncertain. The CDR3 has 14 amino acids. The V end lost 3 bases, the J end lost 4 bases, and 12 bases lay between the germline ends. Germline V gene lookup returns CDR1 SEHNR and CDR2 FQNEAQ (reference sequence). The CDR3 sequence is CASSLQELVTEAFF. CDR3 bases: TGTGCCAGCAGCTTGCAGGAACTGGTCACTGAAGCTTTCTTT.

This clone was seen once. The rearrangement uses TRBV5-1 and TRBJ2-3, with a tentative D call TRBD2 (5 bases). The CDR3 spans 15 residues. V dropped 5 bases and J dropped 0 bases, with 13 bases sitting between them. Germline V CDR1 and CDR2: SGHRS, YFSETQ. The CDR3 bases are TGCGCCAGCAGTACCGGGGTCGCTAGCACAGATACGCAGTATTTT. This codes for CASSTGVASTDTQYF.

The CDR3 loop is CASSQLTISQGPGELFF. The CDR3 DNA reads as TGTGCCAGCAGCCAACTAACCATCTCACAGGGGCCCGGGGAGCTGTTTTTT. The chain uses TRBV2 and TRBJ2-2, with 7 bases that match TRBD1. Germline loops: CDR1 SNHLY, CDR2 FYNNEI. The V segment lost 6 bases and the J segment 6 bases; nucleotides outside the gene matches: 16. The CDR3 is made up of 17 amino acids.

The rearrangement links TRBV24-1 to TRBJ2-3; 8 bases map to TRBD1. The CDR3 loop spans 14 amino acids. The germline V gene encodes CDR1 KGHDR and CDR2 SFDVKD. Trimming at V came to 9 bases and at J to 0 bases, leaving 4 bases not matched to a gene. CDR3 DNA sequence: TGTGCCACCGGAAGGACAGGGAGCACAGATACGCAGTATTTT. Translating gives CATGRTGSTDTQYF.

This chain joins TRBV5-6 and TRBJ2-7; D gene ambiguous. V was shortened by 0 bases and J by 6 bases, with 13 bases between the two germline ends. The germline V gene encodes CDR1 SGHDT and CDR2 YYEEEE. CDR3 length equals 14 residues. CDR3 sequence: CASSLGVLAGEQYF. CDR3 DNA: TGTGCCAGCAGCTTGGGGGTATTAGCCGGCGAGCAGTACTTC. Full variable domain (missing parts from reference TRBV5-6 and TRBJ2-7): DAGVTQSPTHLIKTRGQQVTLRCSPKSGHDTVSWYQQALGQGPQFIFQYYEEEERQRGNFPDRFSGHQFPNYSSELNVNALLLGDSALYLCASSLGVLAGEQYFGPGTRLTVT.